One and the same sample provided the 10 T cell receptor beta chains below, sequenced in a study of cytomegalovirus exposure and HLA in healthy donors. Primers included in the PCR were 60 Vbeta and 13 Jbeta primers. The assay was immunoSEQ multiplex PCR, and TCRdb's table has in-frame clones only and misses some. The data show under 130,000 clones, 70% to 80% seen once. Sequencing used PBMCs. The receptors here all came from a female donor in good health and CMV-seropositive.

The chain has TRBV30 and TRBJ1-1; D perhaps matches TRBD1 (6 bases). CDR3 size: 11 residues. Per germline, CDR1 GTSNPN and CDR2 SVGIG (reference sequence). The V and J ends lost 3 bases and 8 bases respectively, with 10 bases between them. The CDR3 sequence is CAWRMGAEAFF. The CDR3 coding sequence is TGTGCCTGGAGGATGGGGGCAGAAGCTTTCTTT.

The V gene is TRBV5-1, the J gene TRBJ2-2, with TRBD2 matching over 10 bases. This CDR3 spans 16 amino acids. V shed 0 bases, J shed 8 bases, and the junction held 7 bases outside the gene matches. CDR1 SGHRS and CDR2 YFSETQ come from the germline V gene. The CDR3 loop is CASSLEAGGPSGELFF. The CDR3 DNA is TGCGCCAGCAGCTTGGAAGCGGGAGGGCCGTCGGGGGAGCTGTTTTTT.

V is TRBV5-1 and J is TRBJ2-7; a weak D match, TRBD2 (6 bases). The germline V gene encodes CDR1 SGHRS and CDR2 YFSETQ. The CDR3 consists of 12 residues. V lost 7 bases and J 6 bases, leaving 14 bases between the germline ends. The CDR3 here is CASVAYGGEQYF. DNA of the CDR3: TGCGCCAGCGTAGCGTACGGGGGCGAGCAGTACTTC.

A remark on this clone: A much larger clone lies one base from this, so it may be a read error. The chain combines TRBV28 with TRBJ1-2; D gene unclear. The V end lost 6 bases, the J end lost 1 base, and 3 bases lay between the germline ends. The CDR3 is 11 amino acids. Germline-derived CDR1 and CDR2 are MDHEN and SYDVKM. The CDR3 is CASSLNYGYTF. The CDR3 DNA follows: TGTGCCAGCAGCCTTAACTATGGCTACACCTTC.

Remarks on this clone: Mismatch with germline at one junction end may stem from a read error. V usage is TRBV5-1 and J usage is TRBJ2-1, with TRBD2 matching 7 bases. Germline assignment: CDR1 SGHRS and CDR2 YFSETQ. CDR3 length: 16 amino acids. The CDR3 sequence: CASSLRGVSSYNEQLF. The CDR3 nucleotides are TGCGCCAGCAGCTTGCGGGGGGTTAGCTCCTACAATGAGCAGCTCTTC.

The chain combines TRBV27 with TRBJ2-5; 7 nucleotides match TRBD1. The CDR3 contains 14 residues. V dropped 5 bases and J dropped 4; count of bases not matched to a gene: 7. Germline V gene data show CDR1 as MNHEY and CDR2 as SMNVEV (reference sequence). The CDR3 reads CASSRRDSRETQYF. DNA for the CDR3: TGTGCCAGCAGTCGACGGGACAGCCGAGAGACCCAGTACTTC.

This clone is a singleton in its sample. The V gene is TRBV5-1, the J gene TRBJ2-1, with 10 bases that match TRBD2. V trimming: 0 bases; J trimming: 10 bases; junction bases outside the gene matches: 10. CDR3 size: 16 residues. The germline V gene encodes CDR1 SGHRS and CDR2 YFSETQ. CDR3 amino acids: CASSLVLAGVGEEQFF. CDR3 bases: TGCGCCAGCAGCTTGGTTCTAGCGGGAGTAGGAGAAGAGCAGTTCTTC.

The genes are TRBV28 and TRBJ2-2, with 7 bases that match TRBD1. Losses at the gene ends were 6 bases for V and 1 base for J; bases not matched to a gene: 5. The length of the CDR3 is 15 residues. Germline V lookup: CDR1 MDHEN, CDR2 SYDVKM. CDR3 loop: CASSPTGMNTGELFF. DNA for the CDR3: TGTGCCAGCAGCCCGACAGGGATGAACACCGGGGAGCTGTTTTTT.

The CDR3 spells CASSLLGTEANTGELFF. The DNA of the CDR3 is TGCGCCAGCAGCTTGCTTGGGACAGAGGCGAACACCGGGGAGCTGTTTTTT. The chain combines TRBV5-1 with TRBJ2-2; 7 bases fit TRBD1. This CDR3 contains 17 residues. The V segment lost 1 base and the J segment 0 bases; nucleotides outside the gene matches: 6. Germline CDR1 reads SGHRS; CDR2 reads YFSETQ.

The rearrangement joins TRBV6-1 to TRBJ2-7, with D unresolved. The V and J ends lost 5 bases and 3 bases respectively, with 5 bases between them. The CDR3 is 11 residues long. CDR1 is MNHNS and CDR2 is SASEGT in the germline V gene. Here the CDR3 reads CASSQLYEQYF. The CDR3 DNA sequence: TGTGCCAGCAGTCAACTCTACGAGCAGTACTTC.